The 16 T cell receptor beta chains in this list originate from one sample, sequenced in a study of blood T cell repertoires in COVID-19. The method was immunoSEQ multiplex PCR; TCRdb's version includes in-frame clones alone and lacks a portion of them. The sample shows 65,000 to 80,000 clones, around 86% of them seen only once. Specimen: peripheral blood. These receptors originate from a young man with acute or convalescent COVID-19.

This rearrangement joins TRBV2 to TRBJ1-4, with 9 bases fitting TRBD1. V dropped 5 bases and J dropped 5; count of bases not matched to a gene: 9. The length of the CDR3 is 16 residues. The germline V gene encodes CDR1 SNHLY and CDR2 FYNNEI. The CDR3 sequence: CASSYSTGQGNEKLFF. The CDR3 DNA follows: TGTGCCAGCAGTTATAGTACGGGACAGGGAAATGAAAAACTGTTTTTT.

This rearrangement joins TRBV7-3 to TRBJ2-2; TRBD1 matches 7 bases. Trimming removed 5 bases from V and 5 bases from J; junction bases left unmatched: 8. CDR1 and CDR2 (germline): SGHTA, FQGTGA. The length of the CDR3 is 15 residues. The CDR3 DNA follows: TGTGCCAGCAGCCCACAGGGGATTTTGACCGGGGAGCTGTTTTTT. This translates into CASSPQGILTGELFF.

V and J are TRBV5-4 and TRBJ2-7, with TRBD1 as a possible D gene (5 bases). The germline V and J ends were trimmed by 9 bases and 0 bases, with 16 bases remaining between them. CDR1 SGHNT and CDR2 YYREEE come from the germline V gene (reference sequence). The CDR3 is 14 amino acids. CDR3 loop: CATHADSRSYEQYF. For the CDR3, the DNA is TGTGCCACCCACGCCGACAGCCGCTCCTACGAGCAGTACTTC.

The CDR3 DNA follows: TGTGCCAGCAGCTTAGGGGGGGACACTGAAGCTTTCTTT. Encoded protein: CASSLGGDTEAFF. The gene calls are TRBV5-4 and TRBJ1-1; possibly TRBD1 for D (6 bases). The ends were cut back, 2 bases at V and 3 bases at J, with 8 bases in the middle. CDR3 length: 13 residues. Germline loops: CDR1 SGHNT, CDR2 YYREEE (reference sequence). The full variable domain, completed using reference TRBV5-4 and TRBJ1-1, is ETGVTQSPTHLIKTRGQQVTLRCSSQSGHNTVSWYQQALGQGPQFIFQYYREEENGRGNFPPRFSGLQFPNYSSELNVNALELDDSALYLCASSLGGDTEAFFGQGTRLTVV.

CDR3 sequence (DNA): TGTGCCAGCAGTGAGGGTGCCGGGGAGCTGTTTTTT. Translation: CASSEGAGELFF. The chain uses TRBV12-3 or TRBV12-4 and TRBJ2-2; a possible D gene is TRBD2 (5 bases). The CDR3 sequence is 12 residues long. V lost 5 bases and J lost 6, with 7 bases in between.

The CDR3 protein is CASSFFRGTGANVLTF. The CDR3 nucleotides are TGTGCCAGCAGCTTTTTCAGGGGGACTGGGGCCAACGTCCTGACTTTC. This chain joins TRBV7-2 and TRBJ2-6; 7 bases match TRBD1. The CDR3 is made up of 16 amino acids. Germline lookup yields CDR1 SGHTA and CDR2 FQGNSA. The junction had 4 bases not matched to a gene; V was cut back by 3 bases and J by 2 bases.

The chain has TRBV12-2 and TRBJ1-5. TRBV12-2 is reported as a pseudogene. The CDR3 contains 17 residues. The CDR3 protein is CASRLAKEGNSNQPQHF. For the CDR3, the DNA is TGTGCAAGTCGCTTAGCGAAGGAGGGGAATAGCAATCAGCCCCAGCATTTT.

V is TRBV5-1 and J is TRBJ2-3; 8 nucleotides line up with TRBD2. The CDR3 runs to 15 residues. Trimming removed 2 bases from V and 6 bases from J; junction bases left unmatched: 8. Germline CDR1 and CDR2: SGHRS and YFSETQ. CDR3 coding DNA: TGCGCCAGCAGCTTTACGGGGGGGCCGGGTGATACGCAGTATTTT. This codes for CASSFTGGPGDTQYF.

This clone was seen once. The chain uses TRBV7-9 and TRBJ2-2; 9 positions agree with TRBD1. Germline CDR1 SEHNR, CDR2 FQNEAQ (reference sequence). The J segment lost 14 bases and the V segment lost 5 bases, leaving 3 bases of the junction unmatched. This CDR3 has 11 amino acids. This chain's CDR3 is CASSPDRGLFF. In DNA, the CDR3 is TGTGCCAGCAGCCCGGACAGGGGCCTGTTTTTT.

V usage is TRBV6-6 and J usage is TRBJ2-5, with a tentative D call TRBD1 (5 bases). The CDR3 extends over 12 amino acids. Germline CDR1 reads MNHNY; CDR2 reads SVGAGI (reference sequence). The V end lost 6 bases, the J end lost 5 bases, and 10 bases lay between the germline ends. The CDR3 DNA reads as TGTGCCAGCAGCCAGGGTGGGGAGACCCAGTACTTC. Amino acids: CASSQGGETQYF.

This clone has just one count. The chain uses TRBV21-1 and TRBJ1-6; TRBD1 was called by the table and not checked on the DNA. TRBV21-1 is a pseudogene locus. The CDR3 is 15 residues long. The DNA for the CDR3 is TGTGCCTCGAAGGAGAGCCCGGGACATTTCCGACCCCTCCACTTT. Amino acids: CASKESPGHFRPLHF.

The sample holds a few counts of this clone. The genes are TRBV2 and TRBJ2-7; 7 positions agree with TRBD1. J was trimmed by 7 bases and V by 6 bases; bases with no gene match: 12. This CDR3 spans 14 amino acids. From germline, CDR1 is SNHLY and CDR2 FYNNEI. CDR3 amino acids: CASRTGTATSEQYF. For the CDR3, the DNA is TGTGCCAGCAGGACGGGGACAGCGACCTCTGAGCAGTACTTC.

This clone was counted a single time. The chain has TRBV10-3 and TRBJ1-1, with a weak D call TRBD1 (6 bases). Germline values: CDR1 ENHRY, CDR2 SYGVKD. The CDR3 length is 13 residues. Trimming took off 6 bases at V and 3 bases at J, with 11 bases between the two ends. This CDR3 is CAIRDSIYTEAFF. For the CDR3, the DNA is TGTGCCATCAGGGACAGCATTTACACTGAAGCTTTCTTT.

The chain carries TRBV27 and TRBJ1-1, with a weak D call TRBD1 (6 bases). Germline CDR1 MNHEY, CDR2 SMNVEV (reference sequence). The CDR3 is made up of 15 amino acids. V was cut by 6 bases and J by 0 bases, with 14 bases left in between. CDR3 in DNA: TGTGCCAGCAGCCCCTTCGGACAGCTGAACACTGAAGCTTTCTTT. It is translated as CASSPFGQLNTEAFF.

This clone occurred a few times. The V and J genes are TRBV30 and TRBJ1-2; 10 bases line up with TRBD1. The germline CDR1 and CDR2 sequences are GTSNPN and SVGIG (reference sequence). This CDR3 is 15 amino acids long. The J segment lost 3 bases and the V segment lost 5 bases, leaving 9 bases of the junction unmatched. The CDR3 loop is CAWGTTTGGHYGYTF. The CDR3 region has the DNA TGTGCCTGGGGAACAACGACAGGGGGCCACTATGGCTACACCTTC. The whole variable domain, remainder taken from reference TRBV30 and TRBJ1-2, is SQTIHQWPATLVQPVGSPLSLECTVEGTSNPNLYWYRQAAGRGLQLLFYSVGIGQISSEVPQNLSASRPQDRQFILSSKKLLLSDSGFYLCAWGTTTGGHYGYTFGSGTRLTVV.

The sample holds one count of this clone. The chain uses TRBV18 and TRBJ1-3, with D possibly TRBD1 on 6 matching bases. The CDR3 is made up of 16 amino acids. V lost 3 bases to trimming and J lost 0 bases, with 12 bases between them. CDR1 KGHSH and CDR2 LQKENI come from the germline V gene. The CDR3 DNA reads TGTGCCAGCTCACCGCGAGAAGGGGGCTCTGGAAACACCATATATTTT. Residues: CASSPREGGSGNTIYF.